The entry below gives a single T cell receptor (beta chain) sequence along with its context. Its antigen is currently not known. Base-call qualities are not available, and no considerably larger clone is one nucleotide away. For the CD8 naive samples, CD45RO-negative cells were positively selected for CCR7, yielding a CD45RA+CCR7+ population from which TemRA cells were excluded. Healthy HIV-negative adults with no recently reported acute infections or vaccinations were included as donors. Only Caucasian adults living in Nashville, Tennessee, USA were represented among the donors. Blood was obtained by leukapheresis, after which PBMCs were separated by Ficoll-Histopaque density gradient centrifugation and cryopreserved in liquid nitrogen vapor phase. Purity and quantity of every magnetically sorted T cell population were checked by analytical flow cytometry. From each sorted fraction, genomic DNA was isolated and quantified by UV absorbance on a Nanodrop 2000c.

There are 14 amino acids in the CDR3, from cysteine to phenylalanine inclusive. Only the CDR3 DNA is retained, 42 bases long and in frame from the first base. Via the germline V gene (reference sequence), CDR1 is SEHNR and CDR2 FQNEAQ. V was cut back by 5 bases and J by 8 bases, leaving a gap of 18 bases between them. Using the deep immunoSEQ assay, multiplex PCR amplified TCR CDR3 regions from genomic DNA. Genomic DNA extracted from each cell subset was distributed evenly over all wells of several immunoSEQ 96-well plates, and each plate served as one replicate. For sorted subsets, roughly 200 ng of genomic DNA, equivalent to 25,000 to 35,000 T cell genomes, went into each replicate PCR. The purified libraries were quantified using a Qubit 3.0 fluorometer, sized with a Bioanalyzer 2100, and then quantified again using the KAPA Library Quantification kit. Every immunoSEQ 96-well plate was sequenced on a dedicated single-read 150-cycle Illumina NextSeq 550 flow cell. In the original analysis: The immunoSEQ output contained only junctional sequences without quality scores, so filtering could not match that applied to full-length reads. To assign V/J genes and CDR3, sequences were annotated using PyIR, a Python wrapper for IgBLAST v1.9, with IMGT germline references. Reads were filtered out if the reads had weak V/J assignments (E-value above 1e-6), no CDR3, stop codons, out-of-frame junctions, or ambiguous translated residues. V3J clonotypes were defined by identical inferred V gene, J gene, and CDR3 amino acid sequence. Percentage overlap between repertoires was computed as shared unique clonotypes divided by the size of the smaller repertoire. RTK rarefaction, the Chao1 estimator, and Recon v2.1 estimates of unobserved clonotypes were used to assess repertoire richness. For all TCRbeta clonotypes obtained by the gDNA method from several donors, generation probabilities were computed with OLGA. TCRdb took this table from immuneACCESS and kept in-frame rearrangements with V and J called. Such tables lack part of the clones; where checked against another copy, unresolved V genes explain under half of the gap, and the rest is unexplained. The DNA gave D and trimming, while V, J and clone size come from that table. A total of about 2.1 million clones appear in this sample, approximately 92% of them only once. The ten largest account for around 1.8% of the sample.

The sample is drawn from a study of shared clonotypes between healthy human individuals (dated by TCRdb to the early 2020s). For the wider study: A couple of women and a few men aged 18 to 49 years were included in the cohort. The study deeply sequenced blood TCR repertoires of about 5 healthy adults to estimate repertoire size and the extent of clonotype sharing between individuals. Leukapheresis yielded between about 0.94 and 9 billion PBMCs per donor. For each donor, CD4 naive and CD4 memory were each run on three plates, CD8 naive on two plates, and CD8 memory on one plate. To increase sequencing depth and limit assay-specific biases, TCR repertoire library preparation and sequencing were carried out by different laboratories using diverse techniques.

General findings and caveats noted by the study authors: When a few donors were compared, the shared fraction of clonotypes was roughly 5% for naive CD4, about 4% for naive CD8, 2% to 2.5% for memory CD4, and under 0.5% for memory CD8. Sampling was limited to blood, and TCR repertoires in tissue likely differ from TCR repertoires in blood. Rarefaction of sorted-subset datasets indicated incomplete sequencing despite the large sequencing depth. The small number of donors limited the genetic and exposure-history diversity represented. Naive subsets generally had larger estimated clonotype richness than memory subsets. Compared with non-shared clonotypes, the clonotypes found in all four sorted-subset donors had higher generation probabilities. Pairwise subsampling led to the expectation that sequencing depth would affect the degree of clonotype sharing among donors.

Sequencing was carried out using naive CD8+ T cells from PBMCs. The cell subset or site label corresponds to: CD45RA+CCR7+. The V and J genes are TRBV7-9 and TRBJ1-1; no D gene can be assigned with confidence. The clonotype was recovered from a man aged 18 to 29 in good health. Some clones in this sample may be carry-over from other donors' samples. The CDR3 protein: CASSPQSDSGEAFF. The nucleotides read TGTGCCAGCAGCCCCCAGTCCGACTCTGGCGAAGCTTTCTTT.